This TCR beta chain came from a study of shared clonotypes between healthy human individuals. Study-wide results and caveats: Sharing across a few donors was seen in around 5% of naive CD4 clonotypes. Clonotype sharing among the donors was expected to vary with sequencing depth.

Turning to this clone: The antigen is not known.

Positive CCR7 selection of CD45RO-negative cells yielded the naive CD8 cells, and terminally differentiated effector memory CD45RA+ cells were excluded. Healthy adults negative for HIV, lacking recent acute infections or vaccinations, served as donors. Sorted-subset replicate PCRs used around 200 ng of genomic DNA. This amount corresponded to approximately 30,000 T cell genomes. Sequenced by immunoSEQ multiplex PCR; TCRdb stores in-frame clones only, minus some. The sample lists some 2,000,000 clones; less than 95% were seen once. The CDR3 length is 15 residues. In germline, CDR1 is SGHDT, CDR2 YYEEEE. V lost 4 bases to trimming and J lost 2 bases; unmatched junction nucleotides: 4.

The sample consisted of naive CD8+ T cells sorted from blood. The source of this sequence is a man younger than 35 in good health. The rearrangement joins TRBV5-6 to TRBJ2-1; 9 bases map to TRBD2. The CDR3 loop reads CASSPGLAAYNEQFF. CDR3 DNA sequence: TGTGCCAGCAGCCCGGGACTAGCTGCCTACAATGAGCAGTTCTTC. The full variable domain, with the rest looked up from reference TRBV5-6 and TRBJ2-1, is DAGVTQSPTHLIKTRGQQVTLRCSPKSGHDTVSWYQQALGQGPQFIFQYYEEEERQRGNFPDRFSGHQFPNYSSELNVNALLLGDSALYLCASSPGLAAYNEQFFGPGTRLTVL.